Following are 25 T cell receptor beta chains from one sample sequenced in a study of blood T cell repertoires in COVID-19. The repertoire was sequenced with immunoSEQ multiplex PCR; TCRdb's copy has only in-frame clones and lacks some. The data show approximately 500,000 clones, roughly 89% seen once. Sequenced material: peripheral blood. These receptors were taken from a woman in her forties or fifties with COVID-19, enrolled during active disease.

The rearrangement joins TRBV5-1 to TRBJ1-1; TRBD1 matches 8 bases. The V segment lost 4 bases and the J segment 0 bases; nucleotides outside the gene matches: 11. Germline CDR1 and CDR2: SGHRS and YFSETQ. This CDR3 spans 17 amino acids. The CDR3 DNA is TGCGCCAGCAGCGTACACAGGGGGGCCATAATGAACACTGAAGCTTTCTTT. Translation: CASSVHRGAIMNTEAFF.

This clone was recorded once. In nucleotides, the CDR3 is TGTGCCAGCAGCCCCCGTGCGGGTAGCTCTGGAAACACCATATATTTT. This sequence encodes CASSPRAGSSGNTIYF. The gene calls are TRBV7-2 and TRBJ1-3; D remains unclear. CDR1 and CDR2 (germline): SGHTA, FQGNSA. Between the trimmed V and J ends, which lost 5 bases and 0 bases, there was a span of 14 bases. This CDR3 spans 16 amino acids.

The chain recombines TRBV29-1 with TRBJ1-2; maybe TRBD1 (6 bases). Trimming pared 7 bases from V and 0 bases from J, leaving 9 bases between. This CDR3 spans 12 amino acids. CDR1 SQVTM and CDR2 ANQGSEA come from the germline V gene. For the CDR3, the DNA is TGCAGCGCAACAGGGTCTAACTATGGCTACACCTTC. Protein: CSATGSNYGYTF.

The chain is built from TRBV19 and TRBJ1-5, with TRBD1 identical over 7 bases. This CDR3 contains 14 residues. Looked up from germline, CDR1 is LNHDA and CDR2 is SQIVND (reference sequence). V shed 6 bases, J shed 4 bases, and the junction held 6 bases outside the gene matches. The CDR3 sequence is CASSGQTGNQPQHF. CDR3 DNA sequence: TGTGCCAGTAGCGGTCAGACAGGGAATCAGCCCCAGCATTTT.

This chain links TRBV6-5 with TRBJ2-3; 8 bases fit TRBD2. The CDR3 runs to 16 residues. J lost 1 base, V lost 0 bases, and 3 bases had no gene match. Germline loops: CDR1 MNHEY, CDR2 SVGAGI. CDR3 region: CASSYSPGGGTDTQYF. The CDR3 DNA follows: TGTGCCAGCAGTTACTCACCCGGGGGGGGCACAGATACGCAGTATTTT.

The chain combines TRBV28 with TRBJ1-2; possibly TRBD1 for D (6 bases). This CDR3 has 14 amino acids. Germline assignment: CDR1 MDHEN and CDR2 SYDVKM. V was pared by 2 bases and J by 6 bases, with 13 bases between. CDR3 sequence: CASSLPGGVDGYTF. For the CDR3, the DNA is TGTGCCAGCAGTTTACCGGGGGGCGTGGATGGCTACACCTTC.

The CDR3 is CASSQAGGAPNEKLFF. The DNA for the CDR3 is TGTGCCAGCAGCCAAGCAGGAGGGGCCCCTAATGAAAAACTGTTTTTT. The V call is TRBV14, the J call TRBJ1-4, with a possible D match to TRBD1 (5 bases). This CDR3 spans 16 amino acids. The V end was cut by 1 base, the J end by 3 bases, with 12 bases between. Germline loops: CDR1 SGHDN, CDR2 FVKESK.

V gene TRBV7-2 combines with J gene TRBJ2-7, with 7 bases identical to TRBD1. J gave up 3 bases and V 5 bases, and 10 bases lay outside the gene matches. CDR1 and CDR2 from the germline V gene are SGHTA and FQGNSA. The CDR3 runs 15 residues. CDR3 sequence reads: CASSRLGDSNYEQYF. Written as DNA, the CDR3 is TGTGCCAGCAGCCGCCTTGGGGACAGTAACTACGAGCAGTACTTC.

The chain employs TRBV27 and TRBJ2-1; TRBD1 might be the D (6 bases). Trimming cost V 8 bases and J 5 bases, with 13 bases left between them. This CDR3 comprises 13 residues. Germline-derived CDR1 and CDR2 are MNHEY and SMNVEV (reference sequence). In nucleotides, the CDR3 is TGTGCCAGCGTAGGGGGAGAACACAATGAGCAGTTCTTC. Its protein product is CASVGGEHNEQFF.

This chain links TRBV6-5 with TRBJ1-3; a weak D match, TRBD1 (6 bases). The V gene's germline CDR1 is MNHEY and CDR2 SVGAGI. Deletions cut 7 bases from V and 2 bases from J, with 12 bases between. This CDR3 is 14 amino acids long. The CDR3 here is CASIQGAAGNTIYF. CDR3 nucleotide sequence: TGTGCCAGCATACAGGGTGCGGCTGGAAACACCATATATTTT.

This clone was seen a single time. The rearrangement uses TRBV28 and TRBJ2-1; 8 nucleotides line up with TRBD2. The CDR3 runs to 15 residues. Germline V gene sequence: CDR1 MDHEN, CDR2 SYDVKM. The J segment lost 5 bases and the V segment lost 9 bases, leaving 12 bases of the junction unmatched. The CDR3, as DNA: TGTGCCAGTGTCACGGGAGGGGGGATCGACAATGAGCAGTTCTTC. It yields the protein CASVTGGGIDNEQFF.

J is TRBJ2-3 and V is TRBV6-1; D ambiguous. From germline, CDR1 is MNHNS and CDR2 SASEGT. CDR3 size: 16 residues. Trimming cost V 2 bases and J 6 bases, with 18 bases left between them. The CDR3 is CASSELPVPGSDTQYF. CDR3 coding DNA: TGTGCCAGCAGTGAACTCCCCGTCCCCGGGTCCGATACGCAGTATTTT.

The rearrangement links TRBV4-1 to TRBJ2-3; 13 bases line up with TRBD2. The CDR3 runs 17 residues. J gave up 4 bases and V 1 base, and 5 bases lay outside the gene matches. Germline CDR1 MGHRA, CDR2 YSYEKL. The CDR3 here is CASSQVLAGGPADTQYF. The CDR3 DNA sequence: TGCGCCAGCAGCCAAGTACTAGCGGGGGGGCCTGCAGATACGCAGTATTTT.

The chain has TRBV29-1 and TRBJ1-6, with D hard to call. V was clipped by 5 bases and J by 11 bases, with 13 bases between them. This CDR3 has 12 amino acids. Germline CDR1 and CDR2: SQVTM and ANQGSEA. The CDR3 reads CSVPGYWTPLHF. The CDR3 DNA sequence: TGCAGCGTTCCGGGATACTGGACACCCCTCCACTTT.

This chain uses TRBV3-1 (or the pseudogene TRBV3-2) with TRBJ1-6; D is ambiguous. The CDR3 contains 13 residues. Trimming removed 5 bases at V and 7 bases at J, with 9 bases between. Looked up from germline, CDR1 is LGHDT and CDR2 is YNNKEL (reference sequence). The CDR3 protein is CASSTRRNSPLHF. In nucleotides, the CDR3 is TGTGCCAGCAGCACGCGGAGAAATTCACCCCTCCACTTT.

This chain connects TRBV3-1 (or the pseudogene TRBV3-2) to TRBJ2-1, with 9 bases fitting TRBD1. This CDR3 contains 15 residues. Trimming at V came to 6 bases and at J to 3 bases, leaving 6 bases not matched to a gene. Germline CDR1 LGHDT, CDR2 YNNKEL (reference sequence). The CDR3 is CASSQGQGLYNEQFF. The CDR3 DNA reads as TGTGCCAGCAGTCAGGGACAGGGACTCTACAATGAGCAGTTCTTC.

This clone was seen only a few times. This chain uses TRBV14 with TRBJ2-2; D is unresolved. With 0 bases removed from V and 3 bases from J, the gap between germline ends came to 5 bases. Germline values: CDR1 SGHDN, CDR2 FVKESK. This CDR3 comprises 14 residues. CDR3 sequence reads: CASSQDFDTGELFF. CDR3 sequence (DNA): TGTGCCAGCAGCCAAGATTTCGACACCGGGGAGCTGTTTTTT.

The rearrangement joins TRBV9 to TRBJ2-1; no clear D gene. V lost 3 bases and J 8 bases, leaving 6 bases between the germline ends. The CDR3 covers 11 residues. CDR1 is SGDLS and CDR2 is YYNGEE in the germline V gene. This chain's CDR3 is CASSDPHEQFF. The CDR3 DNA reads TGTGCCAGCAGCGATCCTCATGAGCAGTTCTTC.

This clone was recorded once. The genes are TRBV5-8 and TRBJ1-5, with 7 bases matching TRBD1. The CDR3 covers 16 residues. J was trimmed by 4 bases and V by 4 bases; bases with no gene match: 11. Germline-derived CDR1 and CDR2 are SGHTS and YDEGEE. CDR3 nucleotide sequence: TGTGCCAGCAGCGGAGACGGGACAGTCCTAAATCAGCCCCAGCATTTT. Its protein product is CASSGDGTVLNQPQHF.

This clone was seen once. The V call is TRBV9, the J call TRBJ2-7; D might be TRBD2 (5 bases). Trimming cost V 4 bases and J 0 bases, with 17 bases left between them. The CDR3 contains 16 residues. Germline V lookup: CDR1 SGDLS, CDR2 YYNGEE. CDR3 DNA sequence: TGTGCCAGCAGCCCAGAAGGTCCGGGGAGCTCCTACGAGCAGTACTTC. Its protein product is CASSPEGPGSSYEQYF.

V is TRBV18 and J is TRBJ1-1; 10 nucleotides align to TRBD1. The CDR3 runs to 13 residues. Germline lookup yields CDR1 KGHSH and CDR2 LQKENI. V lost 3 bases to trimming and J lost 7 bases; unmatched junction nucleotides: 2. CDR3 region: CASSPRTGGEAFF. The CDR3 region has the DNA TGTGCCAGCTCACCGAGGACAGGGGGTGAAGCTTTCTTT.

This chain joins TRBV30 and TRBJ1-1; D perhaps matches TRBD1 (5 bases). CDR1 is GTSNPN, CDR2 SVGIG, per germline (reference sequence). Between the trimmed V and J ends, which lost 0 bases and 0 bases, there was a span of 11 bases. The CDR3 length is 15 residues. The CDR3 bases are TGTGCCTGGAGTGTACTAAGGGGATTGAACACTGAAGCTTTCTTT. Protein: CAWSVLRGLNTEAFF.

This clone was seen just once. This sequence joins TRBV30 and TRBJ1-4, with D unclear. V was cut by 2 bases and J by 7 bases, with 5 bases left in between. The CDR3 has 11 amino acids. The germline gives CDR1 GTSNPN, CDR2 SVGIG (reference sequence). CDR3 DNA: TGTGCCTGGAGTACGGGTGAAAAACTGTTTTTT. Its translation: CAWSTGEKLFF. Variable domain in full (rest from reference TRBV30 and TRBJ1-4): SQTIHQWPATLVQPVGSPLSLECTVEGTSNPNLYWYRQAAGRGLQLLFYSVGIGQISSEVPQNLSASRPQDRQFILSSKKLLLSDSGFYLCAWSTGEKLFFGSGTQLSVL.

V gene TRBV5-8 combines with J gene TRBJ1-5; maybe TRBD1 (6 bases). Germline CDR1 and CDR2: SGHTS and YDEGEE. The CDR3 runs 19 residues. V dropped 6 bases and J dropped 1 base, with 26 bases sitting between them. The CDR3 DNA sequence: TGTGCCAGCAACTCAGAGCGGGACATTAGTATCAAGAGCAATCAGCCCCAGCATTTT. This encodes CASNSERDISIKSNQPQHF.

V gene TRBV10-3 combines with J gene TRBJ1-1, with 7 bases identical to TRBD1. Looked up from germline, CDR1 is ENHRY and CDR2 is SYGVKD. The CDR3 is 16 residues long. J lost 5 bases, V lost 0 bases, and 9 bases had no gene match. The CDR3 region is CAISESTGAVGTEAFF. The CDR3 coding sequence is TGTGCCATCAGTGAGTCTACAGGGGCAGTTGGGACTGAAGCTTTCTTT.